Listed here are 4 T cell receptor beta chains from one sample, sequenced in a study of blood T cell repertoires in COVID-19. The data were produced by immunoSEQ multiplex PCR, yet TCRdb's version contains in-frame clones alone and is incomplete. The sample yields 300,000 to 400,000 clones, roughly 90% seen once. The material sequenced was peripheral blood. Receptors were obtained from a woman aged 45-65 years with active or convalescent COVID-19.

This chain uses TRBV3-1 (or the pseudogene TRBV3-2) with TRBJ2-7; TRBD1 agrees at 7 bases. V was pared by 1 base and J by 7 bases, with 10 bases of the junction left unmatched. CDR1 and CDR2 from the germline V gene are LGHDT and YNNKEL (reference sequence). The CDR3 is made up of 15 amino acids. CDR3 loop: CASSQGTRGSWEQYF. The CDR3 DNA sequence: TGTGCCAGCAGCCAAGGCACCAGGGGGTCGTGGGAGCAGTACTTC.

The chain links TRBV4-3 to TRBJ2-7; 10 bases align to TRBD1. The length of the CDR3 is 15 residues. The V gene end was trimmed by 2 bases and the J gene end by 6 bases; junction bases not matched to a gene: 7. Germline V gene lookup returns CDR1 LGHNA and CDR2 YSLEER. CDR3 nucleotide sequence: TGCGCCAGCAGCCAAATTAGGGACAGGGGTCGCGAGCAGTACTTC. This gives the protein CASSQIRDRGREQYF.

This clone came up a few times. This chain links TRBV19 with TRBJ2-2, with 9 bases aligning to TRBD2. With V trimmed by 4 bases and J by 4 bases, 10 bases remained unmatched. Germline CDR1 and CDR2: LNHDA and SQIVND (reference sequence). The CDR3 sequence is 17 residues long. This CDR3 reads CASSTAAGLALTGELFF. The CDR3 DNA is TGTGCCAGTAGTACCGCTGCAGGACTAGCGCTCACCGGGGAGCTGTTTTTT.

This clone showed up just once. The chain recombines TRBV29-1 with TRBJ2-5; 8 nucleotides match TRBD2. CDR3 size: 12 residues. The trim removed 7 bases at V and 2 bases at J, leaving 3 bases unmatched. The germline gives CDR1 SQVTM, CDR2 ANQGSEA. In nucleotides, the CDR3 is TGCAGCGGCGGGACTAGACAAGAGACCCAGTACTTC. Amino acid sequence: CSGGTRQETQYF.